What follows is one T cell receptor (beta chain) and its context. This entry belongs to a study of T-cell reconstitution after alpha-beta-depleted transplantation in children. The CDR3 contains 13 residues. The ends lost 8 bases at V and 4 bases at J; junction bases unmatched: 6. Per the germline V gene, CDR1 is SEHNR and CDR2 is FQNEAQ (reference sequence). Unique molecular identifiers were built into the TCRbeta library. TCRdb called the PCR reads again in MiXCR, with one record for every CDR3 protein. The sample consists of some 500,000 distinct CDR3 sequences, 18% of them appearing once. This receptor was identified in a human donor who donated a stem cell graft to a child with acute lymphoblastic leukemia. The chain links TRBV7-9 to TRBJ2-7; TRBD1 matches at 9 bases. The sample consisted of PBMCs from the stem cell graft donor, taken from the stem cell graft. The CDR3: CASGTQGAYEQYF. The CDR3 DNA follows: TGTGCCAGCGGCACACAGGGGGCATACGAGCAGTACTTC.